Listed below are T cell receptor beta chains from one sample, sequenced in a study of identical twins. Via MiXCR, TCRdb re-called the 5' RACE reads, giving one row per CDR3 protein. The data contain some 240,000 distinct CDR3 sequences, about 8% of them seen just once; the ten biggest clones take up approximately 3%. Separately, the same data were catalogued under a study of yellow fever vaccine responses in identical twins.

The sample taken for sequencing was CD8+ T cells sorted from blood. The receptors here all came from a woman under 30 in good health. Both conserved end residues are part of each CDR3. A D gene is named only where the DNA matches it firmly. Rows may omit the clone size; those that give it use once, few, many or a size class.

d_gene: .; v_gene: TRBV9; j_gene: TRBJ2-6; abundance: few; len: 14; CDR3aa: CASIKAPGANVLTF; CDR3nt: TGTGCCAGCATCAAGGCCCCTGGGGCCAACGTCCTGACTTTC
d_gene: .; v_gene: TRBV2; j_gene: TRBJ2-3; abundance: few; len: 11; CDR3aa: CATPTRDTQYF; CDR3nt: TGTGCCACCCCCACACGGGATACGCAGTATTTT
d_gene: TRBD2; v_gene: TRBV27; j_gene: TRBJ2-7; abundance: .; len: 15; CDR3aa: CASRLTSGIWYEQYF; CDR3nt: TGTGCCAGCAGGCTGACTAGCGGGATTTGGTACGAGCAGTACTTC
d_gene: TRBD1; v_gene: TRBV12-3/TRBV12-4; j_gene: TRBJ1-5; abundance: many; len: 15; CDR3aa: CASSRTGASNQPQHF; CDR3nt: TGTGCCAGCAGTCGGACAGGGGCTAGCAATCAGCCCCAGCATTTT
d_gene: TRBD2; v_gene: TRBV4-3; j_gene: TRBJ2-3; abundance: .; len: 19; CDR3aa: CASSQGVSSGRAGTDMQYF; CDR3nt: TGCGCCAGCAGCCAAGGCGTATCTAGCGGGAGGGCTGGCACAGATATGCAGTATTTT
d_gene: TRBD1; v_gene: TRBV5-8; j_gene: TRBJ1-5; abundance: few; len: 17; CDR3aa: CASSSRDRPMLRQPQHF; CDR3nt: TGTGCCAGCAGCTCTAGGGACAGGCCAATGTTGCGTCAGCCCCAGCATTTT
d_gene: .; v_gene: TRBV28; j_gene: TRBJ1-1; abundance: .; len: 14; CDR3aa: CASSLTRRDTEAFF; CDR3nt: TGTGCCAGCAGTCTAACAAGAAGGGACACTGAAGCTTTCTTT
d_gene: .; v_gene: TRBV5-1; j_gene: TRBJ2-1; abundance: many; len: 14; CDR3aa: CASSLEGAGNEQFF; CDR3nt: TGCGCCAGCAGCTTGGAGGGGGCGGGGAATGAGCAGTTCTTC
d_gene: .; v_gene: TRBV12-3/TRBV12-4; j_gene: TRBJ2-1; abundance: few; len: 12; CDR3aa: CASSFSGQEQFF; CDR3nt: TGTGCCAGCAGTTTTTCTGGACAGGAGCAGTTCTTC
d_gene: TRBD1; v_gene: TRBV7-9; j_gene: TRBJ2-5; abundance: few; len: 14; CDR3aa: CASETGEERETQYF; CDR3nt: TGTGCCAGCGAGACAGGGGAGGAGAGGGAGACCCAGTACTTC
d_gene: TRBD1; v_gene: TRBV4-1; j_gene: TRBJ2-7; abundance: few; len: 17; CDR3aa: CASSQESVRDSPYEQYF; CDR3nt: TGCGCCAGCAGCCAAGAATCGGTCCGGGACAGTCCCTACGAGCAGTACTTC
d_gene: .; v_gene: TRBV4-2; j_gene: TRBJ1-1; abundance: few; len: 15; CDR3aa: CASSQTWGQNTEAFF; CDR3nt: TGTGCCAGCAGCCAGACCTGGGGACAGAACACTGAAGCTTTCTTT
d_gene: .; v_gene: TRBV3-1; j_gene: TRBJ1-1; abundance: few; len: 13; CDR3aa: CASSQVQGLEAFF; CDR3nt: TGTGCCAGCAGCCAAGTTCAAGGCCTTGAAGCTTTCTTT
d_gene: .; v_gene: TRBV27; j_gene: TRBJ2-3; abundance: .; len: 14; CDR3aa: CASSLLADTDTQYF; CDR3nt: TGTGCCAGCAGTTTACTAGCCGACACAGATACGCAGTATTTT
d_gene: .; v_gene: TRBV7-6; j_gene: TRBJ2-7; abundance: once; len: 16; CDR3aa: CASSLDRSGLSYEQYF; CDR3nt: TGTGCCAGCAGCTTAGATCGTTCAGGACTCTCCTACGAGCAGTACTTC
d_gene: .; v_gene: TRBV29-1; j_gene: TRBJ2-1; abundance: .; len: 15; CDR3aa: CSVEVGGTSYNEQFF; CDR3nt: TGCAGCGTTGAAGTGGGGGGTACTTCCTACAATGAGCAGTTCTTC
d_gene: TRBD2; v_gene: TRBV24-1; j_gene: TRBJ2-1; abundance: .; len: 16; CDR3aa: CATSDLPLAGGSEQFF; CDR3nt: TGTGCCACCAGTGATTTGCCTCTAGCGGGGGGGAGTGAGCAGTTCTTC
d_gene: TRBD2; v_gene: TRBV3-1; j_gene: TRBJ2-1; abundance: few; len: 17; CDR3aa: CASCHFSDGGAYNEQFF; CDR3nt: TGTGCCAGCTGCCATTTCAGTGACGGGGGGGCCTACAATGAGCAGTTCTTC
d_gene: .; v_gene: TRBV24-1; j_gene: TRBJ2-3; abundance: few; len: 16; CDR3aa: CATRPGTGAWTDTQYF; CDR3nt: TGTGCCACCAGGCCGGGAACGGGGGCTTGGACAGATACGCAGTATTTT
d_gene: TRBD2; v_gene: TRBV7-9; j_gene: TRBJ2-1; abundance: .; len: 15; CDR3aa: CTSSFALAGGNEQFF; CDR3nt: TGTACCAGCAGCTTCGCACTAGCGGGGGGCAATGAGCAGTTCTTC
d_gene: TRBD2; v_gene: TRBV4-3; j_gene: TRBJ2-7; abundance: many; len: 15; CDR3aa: CASSQESGRGYEQYF; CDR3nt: TGCGCCAGCAGCCAAGAAAGCGGGAGGGGTTACGAGCAGTACTTC
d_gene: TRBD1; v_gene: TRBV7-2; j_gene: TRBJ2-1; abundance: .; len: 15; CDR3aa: CASSLWGQVGNEQFF; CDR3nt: TGTGCCAGCAGCCTTTGGGGACAGGTCGGAAATGAGCAGTTCTTC
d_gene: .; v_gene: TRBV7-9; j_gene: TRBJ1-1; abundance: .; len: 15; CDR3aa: CASSSTPGTLSEAFF; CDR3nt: TGTGCCAGCAGCTCCACACCCGGGACGTTGTCTGAAGCTTTCTTT
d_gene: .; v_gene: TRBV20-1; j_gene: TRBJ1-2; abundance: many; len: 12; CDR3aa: CSAEGRSYGYTF; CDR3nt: TGCAGTGCTGAGGGGAGGAGCTATGGCTACACCTTC
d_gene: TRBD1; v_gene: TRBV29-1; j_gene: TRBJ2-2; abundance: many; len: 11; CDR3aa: CSGYRGGELFF; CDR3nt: TGCAGCGGTTACAGGGGCGGGGAGCTGTTTTTT
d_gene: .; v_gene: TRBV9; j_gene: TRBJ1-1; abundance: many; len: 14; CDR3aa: CASSVVGGGTEAFF; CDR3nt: TGTGCCAGCAGCGTAGTGGGGGGTGGCACTGAAGCTTTCTTT
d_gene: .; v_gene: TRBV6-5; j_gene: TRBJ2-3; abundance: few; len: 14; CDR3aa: CASSYEAGPDTQYF; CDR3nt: TGTGCCAGCAGTTACGAGGCAGGGCCCGATACGCAGTATTTT
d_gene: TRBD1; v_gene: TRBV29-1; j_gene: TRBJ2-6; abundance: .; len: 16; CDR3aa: CSVGSRDSSGANVLTF; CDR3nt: TGCAGCGTTGGATCCCGGGACAGCTCTGGGGCCAACGTCCTGACTTTC
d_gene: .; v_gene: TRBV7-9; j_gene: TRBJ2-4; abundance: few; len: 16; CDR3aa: CASSSPEIAEKNIQYF; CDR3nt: TGTGCCAGCAGCTCCCCGGAGATAGCGGAGAAAAACATTCAGTACTTC
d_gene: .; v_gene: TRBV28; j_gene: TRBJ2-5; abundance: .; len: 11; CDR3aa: CASSASETQYF; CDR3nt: TGTGCCAGCAGTGCCTCAGAGACCCAGTACTTC
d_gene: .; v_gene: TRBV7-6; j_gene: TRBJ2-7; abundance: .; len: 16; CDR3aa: CASSLEAGQRTYEQYF; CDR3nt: TGTGCCAGCAGCTTAGAGGCAGGACAGCGGACCTACGAGCAGTACTTC
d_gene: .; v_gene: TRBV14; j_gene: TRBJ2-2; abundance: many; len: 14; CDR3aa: CASSQVKLAGELFF; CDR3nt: TGTGCCAGCAGCCAAGTTAAGCTCGCCGGGGAGCTGTTTTTT
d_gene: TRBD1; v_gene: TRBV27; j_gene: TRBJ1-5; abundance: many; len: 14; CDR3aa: CASSQQGLRQPQHF; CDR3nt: TGTGCCAGCAGTCAACAGGGGCTCCGTCAGCCCCAGCATTTT
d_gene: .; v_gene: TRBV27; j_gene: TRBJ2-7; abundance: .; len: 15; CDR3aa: CASRTGLTNSYEQYF; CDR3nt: TGTGCCAGCAGGACGGGACTCACTAACTCCTACGAGCAGTACTTC
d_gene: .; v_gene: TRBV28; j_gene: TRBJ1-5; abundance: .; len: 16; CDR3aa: CASSFTGSHSNQPQHF; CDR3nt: TGTGCCAGCAGTTTTACAGGGTCCCATAGCAATCAGCCCCAGCATTTT
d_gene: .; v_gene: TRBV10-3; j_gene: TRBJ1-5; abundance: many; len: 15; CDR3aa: CAISGQEDSNQPQHF; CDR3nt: TGTGCCATCAGTGGACAGGAAGATAGCAATCAGCCCCAGCATTTT
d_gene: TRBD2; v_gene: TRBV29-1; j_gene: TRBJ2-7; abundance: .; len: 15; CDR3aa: CSVDRGTSPDGEQYF; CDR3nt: TGCAGCGTTGATCGAGGGACTAGTCCAGACGGCGAGCAGTACTTC
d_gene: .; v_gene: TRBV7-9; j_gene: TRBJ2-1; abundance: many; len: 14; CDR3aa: CASSLQNSDNEQFF; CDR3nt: TGTGCCAGCAGCCTACAGAACTCGGACAATGAGCAGTTCTTC
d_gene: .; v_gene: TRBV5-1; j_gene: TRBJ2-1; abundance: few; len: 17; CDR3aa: CASSLSLTRGTYNEQFF; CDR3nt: TGCGCCAGCAGCTTGTCACTAACTAGGGGGACCTACAATGAGCAGTTCTTC
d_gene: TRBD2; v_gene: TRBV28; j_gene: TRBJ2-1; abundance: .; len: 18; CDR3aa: CASSSGTSGGADGNEQFF; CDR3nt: TGTGCCAGCAGCTCCGGGACTAGCGGGGGGGCCGATGGGAATGAGCAGTTCTTC
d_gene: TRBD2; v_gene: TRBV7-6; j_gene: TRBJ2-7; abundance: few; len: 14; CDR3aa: CASSPLSGGYEQYF; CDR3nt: TGTGCCAGCAGCCCACTGAGCGGGGGTTACGAGCAGTACTTC
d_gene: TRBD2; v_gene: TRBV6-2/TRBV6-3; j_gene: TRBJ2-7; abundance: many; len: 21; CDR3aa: CASSYTSQKHQAGGPDYEQYF; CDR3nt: TGTGCCAGCAGTTACACTTCACAGAAACATCAAGCGGGAGGGCCTGACTACGAGCAGTACTTC
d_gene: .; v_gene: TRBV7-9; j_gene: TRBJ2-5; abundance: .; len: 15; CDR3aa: CASSAREQREETQYF; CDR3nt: TGTGCCAGCAGCGCCAGGGAGCAGCGAGAGGAGACCCAGTACTTC
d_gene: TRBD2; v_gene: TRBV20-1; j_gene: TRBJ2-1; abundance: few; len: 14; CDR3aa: CSAMAGGLGGEQFF; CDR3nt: TGCAGTGCTATGGCGGGAGGTTTGGGGGGTGAGCAGTTCTTC
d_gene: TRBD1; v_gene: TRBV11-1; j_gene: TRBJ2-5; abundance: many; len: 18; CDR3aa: CASSSEGTGGYRVETQYF; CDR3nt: TGTGCCAGCAGCTCCGAAGGGACAGGGGGCTATCGAGTGGAGACCCAGTACTTC
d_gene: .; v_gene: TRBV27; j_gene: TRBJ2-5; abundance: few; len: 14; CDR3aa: CASSFYGNRETQYF; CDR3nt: TGTGCCAGCAGTTTTTATGGCAACCGAGAGACCCAGTACTTC
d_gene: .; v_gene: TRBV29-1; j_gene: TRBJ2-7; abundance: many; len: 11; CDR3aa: CSVTAGYEQYF; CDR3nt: TGCAGCGTCACAGCAGGGTACGAGCAGTACTTC
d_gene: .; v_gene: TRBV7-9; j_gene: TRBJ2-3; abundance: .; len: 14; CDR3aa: CASSLFGGTDTQYF; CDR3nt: TGTGCCAGCAGCTTATTCGGGGGTACAGATACGCAGTATTTT
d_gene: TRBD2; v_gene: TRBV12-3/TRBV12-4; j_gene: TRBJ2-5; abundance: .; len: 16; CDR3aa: CASSTPRLAGVLDQYF; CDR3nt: TGTGCCAGCAGTACCCCCCGACTAGCGGGGGTATTGGACCAGTACTTC
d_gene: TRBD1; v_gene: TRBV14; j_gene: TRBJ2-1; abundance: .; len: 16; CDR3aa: CASSQETGRFYNEQFF; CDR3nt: TGTGCCAGCAGCCAAGAGACAGGGCGGTTCTACAATGAGCAGTTCTTC
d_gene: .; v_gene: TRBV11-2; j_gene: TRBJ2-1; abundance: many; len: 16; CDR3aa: CASSLGDRVSYNEQFF; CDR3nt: TGTGCCAGCAGCTTAGGAGACAGAGTGTCCTACAATGAGCAGTTCTTC
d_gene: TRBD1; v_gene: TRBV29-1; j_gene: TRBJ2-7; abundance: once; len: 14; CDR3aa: CSAAGTGGIYEQYF; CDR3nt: TGCAGCGCTGCCGGGACAGGGGGAATTTACGAGCAGTACTTC
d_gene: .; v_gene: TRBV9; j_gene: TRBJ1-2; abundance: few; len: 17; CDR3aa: CASSAPKGEVDDYGYTF; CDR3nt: TGTGCCAGCAGCGCCCCAAAAGGGGAAGTTGACGACTATGGCTACACCTTC
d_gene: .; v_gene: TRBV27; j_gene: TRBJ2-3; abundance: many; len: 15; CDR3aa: CASSFTGYSTDTQYF; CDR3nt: TGTGCCAGCAGTTTCACAGGGTATAGCACAGATACGCAGTATTTT
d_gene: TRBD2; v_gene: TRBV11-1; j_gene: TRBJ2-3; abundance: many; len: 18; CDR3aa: CASSGTGTSVSLLDTQYF; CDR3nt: TGTGCCAGCAGCGGAACCGGGACTAGCGTATCTCTTCTGGATACGCAGTATTTT
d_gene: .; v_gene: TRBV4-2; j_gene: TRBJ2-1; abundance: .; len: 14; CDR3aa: CASSQGGTYNEQFF; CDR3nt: TGTGCCAGCAGCCAAGGCGGGACCTACAATGAGCAGTTCTTC